This TCR beta chain was found in a study of blood T cells in healthy people across ages. Study findings and constraints: Among T cells, TCR beta diversity per million cells dropped roughly linearly as age rose. PBMCs went unsorted, and a conclusive naive versus antigen-experienced comparison was therefore prevented.

Every participating donor contributed 9.5 to 10 milliliters of peripheral blood through a draw. Germline-derived CDR1 and CDR2 are MGHRA and YSYEKL. The V end was cut by 6 bases, the J end by 2 bases, with 11 bases between. The CDR3 extends over 13 amino acids. This clonotype came up a few times. Its specificity is unknown. For the second PCR, which ran for roughly 6 to 11 cycles, a sample-barcoded 5' primer and a J-beta primer mix were used. TCRdb re-called the 5' RACE reads with MiXCR, one entry per CDR3 protein. The repertoire holds roughly 1.6 million distinct CDR3 sequences, with approximately 32% as singletons.

The receptor was derived from a woman aged 30 to 39 in good health. The sample was blood. V gene TRBV4-1 combines with J gene TRBJ2-7, with a possible D match to TRBD2 (6 bases). The CDR3 spells CASRGGAAYEQYF. CDR3 in DNA: TGCGCCAGCAGGGGGGGTGCGGCCTACGAGCAGTACTTC.